The 15 T cell receptor beta chains below all came from one sample that was sequenced in a study of CD8 T cells in Susac syndrome. 0.5 to 1 ug RNA was reverse transcribed with random hexamers. TCRdb itself ran the immunoSEQ multiplex PCR reads through MiXCR, one entry per CDR3 protein. This sample has roughly 120,000 distinct CDR3 sequences, with 90% to 95% found just once. The sequencing sample was made of CD4+ T cells from PBMCs. Source of these receptors: a human donor with multiple sclerosis.

Regarding this clonotype: The junction differs from germline at one of its ends, possibly a read error. The J gene is TRBJ1-2, the V gene TRBV19; D gene uncertain. From germline, CDR1 is LNHDA and CDR2 SQIVND (reference sequence). The CDR3 spans 14 residues. CDR3 bases: TGTGCCAGTAGTCCCGACGAGTTGCTCTATCGCTACACCTTC. Translating it yields CASSPDELLYRYTF.

The J gene is TRBJ2-1, the V gene TRBV7-3; the D gene is possibly TRBD2 (5 bases). The V gene lost 4 bases and the J gene lost 7 bases, with 17 bases spanning the gap. The CDR3 consists of 15 residues. The germline V gene has CDR1 SGHTA and CDR2 FQGTGA. In DNA form, the CDR3 reads TGTGCCAGCAGCTCAAGAGGGCTTACTGGGAATGAGCAGTTCTTC. It translates to CASSSRGLTGNEQFF.

The chain recombines TRBV6-6 with TRBJ2-3; no clear D gene. Germline CDR1 and CDR2: MNHNY and SVGAGI (reference sequence). The CDR3 has 13 residues. V shed 9 bases and J shed 4 bases, with 14 bases lying between them. CDR3 DNA sequence: TGTGCCAGTTCCCTGGTGTCGGCAGATACGCAGTATTTT. Translated: CASSLVSADTQYF.

The chain employs TRBV12-3 or TRBV12-4 and TRBJ2-1, with TRBD1 as a possible D gene (6 bases). This CDR3 has 15 residues. V gave up 4 bases and J gave up 3 bases, with 13 bases separating them. The CDR3 reads CASSWLQGLYNEQFF. The CDR3 coding sequence is TGTGCCAGCAGTTGGTTACAGGGCCTCTACAATGAGCAGTTCTTC.

The chain uses TRBV6-2 or TRBV6-3 and TRBJ1-1; no definite D call. Between the trimmed V and J ends, which lost 6 bases and 1 base, there was a span of 12 bases. The CDR3 has 14 amino acids. Germline CDR1 and CDR2: MNHEY and SVGEGT. CDR3: CASSRPGSNTEAFF. For the CDR3, the DNA is TGTGCCAGCAGCCGCCCGGGGTCGAACACTGAAGCTTTCTTT.

The chain is built from TRBV30 and TRBJ2-7; 8 bases fit TRBD2. CDR3 length: 17 residues. Losses at the gene ends were 4 bases for V and 0 bases for J; bases not matched to a gene: 14. The V gene's germline CDR1 is GTSNPN and CDR2 SVGIG (reference sequence). The CDR3 bases are TGTGCCTGGAAGAAGGGGAAAAGCGGGGGTTACTCCTACGAGCAGTACTTC. This encodes CAWKKGKSGGYSYEQYF. The full variable domain, completed using reference TRBV30 and TRBJ2-7, is SQTIHQWPATLVQPVGSPLSLECTVEGTSNPNLYWYRQAAGRGLQLLFYSVGIGQISSEVPQNLSASRPQDRQFILSSKKLLLSDSGFYLCAWKKGKSGGYSYEQYFGPGTRLTVT.

The chain has TRBV2 and TRBJ2-5, with D possibly matching TRBD2 (6 bases). Germline lookup yields CDR1 SNHLY and CDR2 FYNNEI. V was clipped by 7 bases and J by 7 bases, with 16 bases between them. The CDR3 sequence is 13 residues long. The CDR3 bases are TGTGCCAGCAATCAGGACAAGGGAGGGACCCAGTACTTC. Protein sequence: CASNQDKGGTQYF. The full variable domain, rest sourced from reference TRBV2 and TRBJ2-5, is EPEVTQTPSHQVTQMGQEVILRCVPISNHLYFYWYRQILGQKVEFLVSFYNNEISEKSEIFDDQFSVERPDGSNFTLKIRSTKLEDSAMYFCASNQDKGGTQYFGPGTRLLVL.

This rearrangement joins TRBV6-2 or TRBV6-3 to TRBJ2-2, with 8 nucleotides matching TRBD1. The CDR3 runs to 18 residues. Trimming cost V 4 bases and J 1 base; bases outside gene matches: 11. Germline CDR1 MNHEY, CDR2 SVGEGT. The CDR3 here is CASSFPSRGQENTGELFF. For the CDR3, the DNA is TGTGCCAGCAGTTTCCCTAGTAGGGGACAGGAGAACACCGGGGAGCTGTTTTTT.

The chain carries TRBV10-3 and TRBJ1-2, with TRBD1 matching 7 bases. CDR1 ENHRY and CDR2 SYGVKD come from the germline V gene. This CDR3 spans 14 amino acids. After removal of 6 bases from V and 0 bases from J, the junction contained 4 bases not matched to a gene. The CDR3 DNA sequence: TGTGCCATCAGAACAGGGGCCACTAACTATGGCTACACCTTC. Amino acids: CAIRTGATNYGYTF.

This clonotype was seen a single time. The chain carries TRBV6-5 and TRBJ1-6; no clear D. CDR1 and CDR2 from the germline V gene are MNHEY and SVGAGI. The germline V and J ends were trimmed by 0 bases and 6 bases, with 12 bases remaining between them. The CDR3 has 16 amino acids. CDR3 DNA sequence: TGTGCCAGCAGTTACTCAGTGGCAGGAATTAATTCACCCCTCCACTTT. It specifies CASSYSVAGINSPLHF.

V usage is TRBV6-5 and J usage is TRBJ1-1; D is possibly TRBD1 (5 bases). The CDR3 loop spans 17 amino acids. Germline V gives CDR1 MNHEY, CDR2 SVGAGI. V was pared by 4 bases and J by 0 bases, with 18 bases between. CDR3 bases: TGTGCCAGCAGTTCTAATCCGGGACGAACCTTGAACACTGAAGCTTTCTTT. It codes for CASSSNPGRTLNTEAFF.

This chain joins TRBV20-1 and TRBJ1-4; TRBD1 matches 7 bases. V lost 3 bases to trimming and J lost 11 bases; unmatched junction nucleotides: 12. The CDR3 has 14 amino acids. Germline CDR1 DFQATT, CDR2 SNEGSKA (reference sequence). The CDR3 DNA reads TGCAGTGCTAGTGCCCGACAGGGTATCGGTAAACTGTTTTTT. Protein product: CSASARQGIGKLFF.

This chain uses TRBV7-2 with TRBJ1-1; D not resolved. The CDR3 is 15 residues long. V lost 5 bases and J lost 0, with 13 bases in between. Germline CDR1 reads SGHTA; CDR2 reads FQGNSA. CDR3 sequence reads: CASSPWAAMNTEAFF. DNA for the CDR3: TGTGCCAGCAGCCCCTGGGCAGCCATGAACACTGAAGCTTTCTTT.

The gene calls are TRBV19 and TRBJ2-5; D uncertain. V lost 4 bases and J 3 bases, leaving 15 bases between the germline ends. This CDR3 is built from 15 residues. Germline CDR1 reads LNHDA; CDR2 reads SQIVND (reference sequence). The CDR3 sequence is CASSNLAHQEETQYF. The DNA for the CDR3 is TGTGCCAGTAGTAATCTGGCACATCAAGAAGAGACCCAGTACTTC.

V is TRBV4-1 and J is TRBJ2-1; 11 bases line up with TRBD2. V shed 4 bases and J 5 bases; nucleotides not matched to a gene: 10. The CDR3 runs to 17 residues. The germline V gene has CDR1 MGHRA and CDR2 YSYEKL. CDR3 amino acids: CASSRRPSGGPNNEQFF. The CDR3 DNA is TGCGCCAGCAGCCGACGCCCTAGCGGGGGGCCCAACAATGAGCAGTTCTTC.